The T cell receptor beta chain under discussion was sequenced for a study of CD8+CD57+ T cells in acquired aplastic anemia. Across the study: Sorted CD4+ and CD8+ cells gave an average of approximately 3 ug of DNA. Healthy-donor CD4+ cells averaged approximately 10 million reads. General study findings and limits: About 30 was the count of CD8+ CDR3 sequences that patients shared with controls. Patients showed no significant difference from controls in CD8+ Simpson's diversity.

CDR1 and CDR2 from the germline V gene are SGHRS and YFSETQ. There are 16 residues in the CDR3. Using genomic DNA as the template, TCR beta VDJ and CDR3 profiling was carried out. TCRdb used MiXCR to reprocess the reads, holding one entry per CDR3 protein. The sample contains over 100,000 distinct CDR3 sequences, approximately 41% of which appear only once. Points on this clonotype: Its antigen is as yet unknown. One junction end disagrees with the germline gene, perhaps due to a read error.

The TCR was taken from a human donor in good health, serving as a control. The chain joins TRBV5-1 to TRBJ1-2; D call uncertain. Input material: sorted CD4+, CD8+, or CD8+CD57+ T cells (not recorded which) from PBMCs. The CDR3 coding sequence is TGCGCCAGCAGCTTGTTCTCCGGGGATGGAAACTATGGCTACACCTTT. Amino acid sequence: CASSLFSGDGNYGYTF. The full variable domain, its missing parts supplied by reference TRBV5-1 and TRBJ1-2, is KAGVTQTPRYLIKTRGQQVTLSCSPISGHRSVSWYQQTPGQGLQFLFEYFSETQRNKGNFPGRFSGRQFSNSRSEMNVSTLELGDSALYLCASSLFSGDGNYGYTFGSGTRLTVV.